The 2 T cell receptor beta chains below all came from one sample that was sequenced in a study of T cells in localized non-small cell lung cancer (TCRdb year 2020). Libraries were built with the immunoSEQ multiplex PCR assay. TCRdb re-hosts the immuneACCESS table, in-frame sequences only. Its copies lack some clones; in the studies checked, an unresolved V gene accounts for under half of them, and the cause for the rest is not known. This sample holds nearly 25,000 clones; approximately 83% were observed only once. The ten biggest clones cover 5.8% of the sample. Sequenced here: peripheral blood, sampled before any cancer treatment. Receptors originate from a male donor older than 55 with stage II squamous cell lung carcinoma.

This clone showed up just a few times. The J gene is TRBJ2-7, the V gene TRBV7-9; the D call may be TRBD1 or TRBD2 (6 bases each). CDR1 is SEHNR, CDR2 FQNEAQ, per germline (reference sequence). The CDR3 has 16 amino acids. V lost 4 bases, J lost 3 bases, and 19 bases lay in between. The CDR3 region has the DNA TGTGCCAGCAGCTCGCAGCGATCGGGGGCACACTACGAGCAGTACTTC. Translating it yields CASSSQRSGAHYEQYF.

J is TRBJ1-6 and V is TRBV19, with 7 positions matching TRBD1. Trimming removed 3 bases from V and 6 bases from J; junction bases left unmatched: 2. Looked up from germline, CDR1 is LNHDA and CDR2 is SQIVND (reference sequence). There are 14 residues in the CDR3. CDR3 residues: CASSITGVNSPLHF. CDR3 coding DNA: TGTGCCAGTAGTATTACAGGGGTTAATTCACCCCTCCACTTT.